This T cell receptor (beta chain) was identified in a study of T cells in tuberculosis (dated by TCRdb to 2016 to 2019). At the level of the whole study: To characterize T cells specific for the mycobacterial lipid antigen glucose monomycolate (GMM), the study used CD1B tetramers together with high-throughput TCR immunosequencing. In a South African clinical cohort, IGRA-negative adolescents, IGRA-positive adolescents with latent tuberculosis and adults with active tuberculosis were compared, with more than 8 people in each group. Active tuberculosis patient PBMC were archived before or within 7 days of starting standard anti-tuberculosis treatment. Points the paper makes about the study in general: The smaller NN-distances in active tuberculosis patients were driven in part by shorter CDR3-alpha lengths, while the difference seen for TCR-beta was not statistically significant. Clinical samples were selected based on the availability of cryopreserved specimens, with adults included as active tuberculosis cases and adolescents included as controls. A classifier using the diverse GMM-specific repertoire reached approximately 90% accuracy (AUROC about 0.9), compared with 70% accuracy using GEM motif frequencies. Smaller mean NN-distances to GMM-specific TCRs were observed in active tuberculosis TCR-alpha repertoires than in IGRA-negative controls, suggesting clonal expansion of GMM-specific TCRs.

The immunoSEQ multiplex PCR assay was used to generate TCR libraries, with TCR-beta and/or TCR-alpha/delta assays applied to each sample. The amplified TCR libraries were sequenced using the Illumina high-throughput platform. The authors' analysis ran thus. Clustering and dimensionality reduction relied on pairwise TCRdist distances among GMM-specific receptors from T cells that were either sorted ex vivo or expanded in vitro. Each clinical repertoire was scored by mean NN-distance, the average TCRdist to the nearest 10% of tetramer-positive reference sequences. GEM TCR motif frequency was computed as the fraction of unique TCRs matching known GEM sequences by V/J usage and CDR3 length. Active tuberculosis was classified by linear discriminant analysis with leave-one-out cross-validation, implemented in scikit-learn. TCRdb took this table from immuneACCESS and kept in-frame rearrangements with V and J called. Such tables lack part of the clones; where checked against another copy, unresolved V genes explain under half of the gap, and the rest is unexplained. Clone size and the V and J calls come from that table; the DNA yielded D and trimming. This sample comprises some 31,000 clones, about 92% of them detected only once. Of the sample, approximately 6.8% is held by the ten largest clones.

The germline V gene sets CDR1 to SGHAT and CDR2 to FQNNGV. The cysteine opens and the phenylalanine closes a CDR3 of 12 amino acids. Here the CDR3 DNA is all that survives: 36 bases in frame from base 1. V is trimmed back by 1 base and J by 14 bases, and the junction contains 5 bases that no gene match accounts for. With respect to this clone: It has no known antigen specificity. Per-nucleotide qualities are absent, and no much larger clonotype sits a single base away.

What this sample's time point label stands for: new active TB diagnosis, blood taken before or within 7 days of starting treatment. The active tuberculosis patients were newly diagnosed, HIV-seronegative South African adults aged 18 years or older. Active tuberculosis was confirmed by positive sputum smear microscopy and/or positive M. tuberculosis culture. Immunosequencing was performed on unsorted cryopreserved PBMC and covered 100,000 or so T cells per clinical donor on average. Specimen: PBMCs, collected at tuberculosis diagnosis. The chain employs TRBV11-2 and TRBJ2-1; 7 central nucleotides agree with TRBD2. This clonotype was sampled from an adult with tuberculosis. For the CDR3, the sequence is CASSLVAGVEFF. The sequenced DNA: TGTGCCAGCAGCTTAGTCGCGGGGGTTGAGTTCTTC.